The clone carrying this T cell receptor beta chain came up a few times. Its antigen is not identified. This sample stems from a study of T cell repertoires in aging, cancer and after chemotherapy. Looking at the study overall: Clear clonal overlap appeared across healthy donor samples taken over several months to years. About 8.1 million TCR reads made up the full dataset.

TRB rearrangements spanning V, D and J were amplified using mixed TRB-A/B primers. Each CDR3 protein is one row after TCRdb ran MiXCR on the multiplex PCR reads. This repertoire shows about 8,700 distinct CDR3 sequences, around 50% found once; its top ten account for just over 20%. Study-level findings and limits: In healthy donors, age-related TCR diversity loss mainly reflected lost richness. Age-matched healthy donors had significantly more diverse, less clonal blood TCR repertoires than untreated cancer patients.

V lost 4 bases and J lost 3; bases outside the gene matches: 3. This CDR3 has 13 amino acids. Per germline, CDR1 SGHNT and CDR2 YYREEE (reference sequence). Amplification of TCR beta used genomic DNA extracted from peripheral blood. This receptor was obtained from a human donor in good health. V usage is TRBV5-4 and J usage is TRBJ1-2; TRBD1 matches 7 bases. Material: blood. The CDR3 spells CASSQGTDYGYTF. CDR3 sequence (DNA): TGTGCCAGCAGCCAGGGGACAGACTATGGCTACACCTTC.